This TCR beta chain is from a study of T cell responses to AZD1222 COVID-19 vaccine. Study-wide findings and caveats: With dominance at 160-218 and 743-854, vaccine-associated CD4 TCRs spanned spike. A mostly white British donor set with more females was recruited, and clonal diversity was possibly underestimated. Spike-specific TCR breadth and depth went up after people got two AZD1222 doses. Repertoire sampling happened only post peak T cell response.

The protocol was immunoSEQ multiplex PCR, while the TCRdb copy is restricted to in-frame clones and leaves out a portion. The table includes around 130,000 clones, about 88% detected once. CDR1 is LNHNV and CDR2 is YYDKDF in the germline V gene (reference sequence). J was trimmed by 4 bases and V by 3 bases; bases with no gene match: 4. This CDR3 region has 15 residues. Points on this clone: No antigen is known for it.

V and J are TRBV15 and TRBJ2-1; 9 bases are shared with TRBD2. The sample here was peripheral blood, taken on day 0 of AZD1222 vaccination. The receptor comes from an adult in good health. CDR3 sequence: CATSRASGEYNEQFF. The CDR3 DNA sequence: TGTGCCACCAGCAGGGCTAGCGGGGAATACAATGAGCAGTTCTTC.